This entry concerns a single T cell receptor (beta chain). The source of the sample is a study of T cell changes during pregnancy in multiple sclerosis. This CDR3 comprises 15 residues. The V end lost 4 bases, the J end lost 3 bases, and 16 bases lay between the germline ends. The germline CDR1 and CDR2 sequences are SGHRS and YFSETQ. The method was immunoSEQ multiplex PCR; TCRdb's version includes in-frame clones alone and lacks a portion of them. The sample has about 67,000 clones, more than 85% seen once. The rearrangement uses TRBV5-1 and TRBJ2-5; D might be TRBD1 (6 bases). The TCR comes from a female donor with multiple sclerosis, enrolled in a pregnancy study. Here the sequenced sample was peripheral blood, taken in the first trimester of pregnancy. The CDR3 DNA is TGCGCCAGCAGCAGACAGGCTCAGTCCAAAGAGACCCAGTACTTC. Its protein is CASSRQAQSKETQYF.